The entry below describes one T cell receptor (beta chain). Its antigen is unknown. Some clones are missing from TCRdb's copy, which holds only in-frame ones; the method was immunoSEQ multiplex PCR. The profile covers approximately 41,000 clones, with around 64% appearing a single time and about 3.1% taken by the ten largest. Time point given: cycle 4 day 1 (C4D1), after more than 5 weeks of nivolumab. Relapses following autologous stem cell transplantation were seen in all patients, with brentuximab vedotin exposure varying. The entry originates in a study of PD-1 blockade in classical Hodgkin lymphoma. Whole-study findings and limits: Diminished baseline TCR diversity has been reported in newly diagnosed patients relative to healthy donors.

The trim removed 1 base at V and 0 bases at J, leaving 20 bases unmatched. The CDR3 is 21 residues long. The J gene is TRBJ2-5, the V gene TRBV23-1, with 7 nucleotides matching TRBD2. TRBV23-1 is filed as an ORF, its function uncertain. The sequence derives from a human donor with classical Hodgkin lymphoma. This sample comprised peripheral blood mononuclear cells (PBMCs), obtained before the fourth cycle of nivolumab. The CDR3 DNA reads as TGCGCCAGCAGTCAATGGAAGAGGAGGAGGGCTCGGGGGGAGAACCAAGAGACCCAGTACTTC. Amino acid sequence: CASSQWKRRRARGENQETQYF.